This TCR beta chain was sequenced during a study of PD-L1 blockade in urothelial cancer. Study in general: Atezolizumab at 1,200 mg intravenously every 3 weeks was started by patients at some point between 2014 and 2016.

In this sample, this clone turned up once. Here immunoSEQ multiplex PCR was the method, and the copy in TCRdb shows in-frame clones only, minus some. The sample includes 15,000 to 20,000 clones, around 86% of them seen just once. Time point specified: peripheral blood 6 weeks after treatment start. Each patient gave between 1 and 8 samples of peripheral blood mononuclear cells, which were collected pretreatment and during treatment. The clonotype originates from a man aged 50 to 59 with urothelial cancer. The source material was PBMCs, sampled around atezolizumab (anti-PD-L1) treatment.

The CDR3 spells CASSLRGTGNTGELFF. In DNA, the CDR3 is TGTGCCAGCAGCTTAAGAGGGACAGGGAACACCGGGGAGCTGTTTTTT. The V gene is TRBV7-3, the J gene TRBJ2-2, with 8 bases lining up with TRBD1. V was clipped by 1 base and J by 1 base; unmatched bases: 2. The CDR3 sequence is 16 residues long. Germline CDR1 and CDR2: SGHTA and FQGTGA.